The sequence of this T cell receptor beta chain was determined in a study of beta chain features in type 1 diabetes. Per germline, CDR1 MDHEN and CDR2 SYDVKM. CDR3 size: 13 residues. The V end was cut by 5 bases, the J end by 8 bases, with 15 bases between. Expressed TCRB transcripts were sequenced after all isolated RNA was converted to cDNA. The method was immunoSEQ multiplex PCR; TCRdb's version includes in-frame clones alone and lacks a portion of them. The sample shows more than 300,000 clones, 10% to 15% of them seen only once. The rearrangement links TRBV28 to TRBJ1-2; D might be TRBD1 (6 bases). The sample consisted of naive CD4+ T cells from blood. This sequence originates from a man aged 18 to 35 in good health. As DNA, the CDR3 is TGTGCCAGCAGTACAACAGCCAGGGGAGGCTACACCTTC. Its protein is CASSTTARGGYTF.